The sample holds a few counts of the clone carrying this TCR beta chain. What it binds is unknown. This entry is derived from a study of vaccination and CD4 T cells after COVID-19. Study-wide context: In culture, cells were exposed to overlapping spike peptides from SARS-CoV-2, HCoV-NL63, HCoV-OC43 and HCoV-229E.

Germline V CDR1 and CDR2: DFQATT, SNEGSKA (reference sequence). This CDR3 has 14 residues. Trimming removed 6 bases from V and 0 bases from J; junction bases left unmatched: 6. Treatment indicated: approximately nine-day PBMC culture with coronavirus spike peptide pools or control peptides (ViraFEST assay). Patients returned positive PCR results between March and December 2020, earlier than US Alpha, Beta and Delta variants. With the Oncomine TCR Beta short-read assay, DNA from cultured CD4+ T cells was sequenced. TCRdb analysed the PCR reads with MiXCR anew, one entry per CDR3 protein. The sample includes about 4,000 distinct CDR3 sequences, 15% to 20% of them seen just once.

The sequenced sample consisted of CD4+ T cells from blood, cultured in vitro. This sequence originates from a human donor who had recovered from COVID-19. This sequence joins TRBV20-1 and TRBJ1-1, with 8 bases fitting TRBD1. The CDR3 nucleotides are TGCAGTGCGGTCCGGACAGGGTTGAACACTGAAGCTTTCTTT. This translates into CSAVRTGLNTEAFF.